This T cell receptor (beta chain) was recovered during a study of blood T cell repertoires in COVID-19. Original handling: It was from reference gene primer amplification that nucleated cell counts were estimated. Measured with immunoSEQ multiplex PCR; TCRdb has only the in-frame clones, and not every one. V and J calls and clone size come straight from that table; D and trimming were deduced from the DNA. The table has hundreds of thousands of clones, over 75% seen once. Germline V gives CDR1 SEHNR, CDR2 FQNEAQ (reference sequence). This CDR3 comprises 15 residues. Trimming shortened V by 4 bases and J by 5 bases, and 15 bases separated the two germline ends. Clinical history as reported by participants underpinned cohort assignment. What the recovered Cohort 3 donors had was two negative PCRs, clearance, or symptom resolution.

The chain links TRBV7-9 to TRBJ1-5, with TRBD1 as a possible D gene (5 bases). The sequence was obtained from a young man who had recovered from COVID-19. What was sequenced was PBMCs or T cells enriched from blood (not recorded which). The CDR3 bases are TGTGCCAGCAGCTCGGACGGACAATTACATCAGCCCCAGCATTTT. Residues: CASSSDGQLHQPQHF.